A selection of T cell receptor beta chains follows, all from one sample in a study of shared clonotypes between healthy human individuals. Assay: immunoSEQ multiplex PCR; the TCRdb copy retains only in-frame clones and omits some. The top ten hold more than 1.5% of the sample, which has about 2.2 million clones, around 93% seen once. Sequenced sample: naive CD8+ T cells from PBMCs. Source of these receptors: a man younger than 35 in good health. Some clones in this sample may be carry-over from other donors' samples. Both conserved end residues are part of each CDR3. The order of the fields is J gene, clone size, D gene, V gene, CDR3 DNA, CDR3 protein. D genes are given only for firm matches. Not every row has a clone size; where given, it reads once, few, many or a size class.

TRBJ2-1	.	.	TRBV15	TGTGCCACCAGCAGAGCTCGGGGGGCGGGTGAGCAGTTCTTC	CATSRARGAGEQFF
TRBJ2-5	.	TRBD1	TRBV29-1	TGCAGCGTAACAGGGGACAGACTCCAAGAGACCCAGTACTTC	CSVTGDRLQETQYF
TRBJ1-2	.	TRBD1	TRBV27	TGTGCCAGCAGTCTAGACAGGACAGGGATGAATGGCTACACCTTC	CASSLDRTGMNGYTF
TRBJ2-1	.	TRBD1	TRBV23-1	TGCGCCAGCAGTCAATCTTTGGACAGGGATTCGAATGAGCAGTTCTTC	CASSQSLDRDSNEQFF
TRBJ2-7	.	.	TRBV9	TGTGCCAGCAGCCCTCCCGAGGGCCGTGGGCTCTACGAGCAGTACTTC	CASSPPEGRGLYEQYF
TRBJ1-5	once	.	TRBV19	TGTGCCAGTCGACAAGTCAGTTTTAGCAATCAGCCCCAGCATTTT	CASRQVSFSNQPQHF
TRBJ2-7	.	.	TRBV4-1	TGCGCCAGCAGCCAGCTTGAAGGTGACTACGAGCAGTACTTC	CASSQLEGDYEQYF
TRBJ2-5	.	.	TRBV10-3	TGTGCCATCATGGGCCGGGACGGGGAGACCCAGTACTTC	CAIMGRDGETQYF
TRBJ2-1	.	.	TRBV7-9	TGTGCCAGCAGCTCCGGACTCTATGAGCAGTTCTTC	CASSSGLYEQFF
TRBJ2-7	.	.	TRBV10-3	TGTGCCATCAGTGAGTCGATCAGTGCCTACGAGCAGTACTTC	CAISESISAYEQYF
TRBJ1-3	.	TRBD1	TRBV4-1	TGCGCCAGCAGCCAAGAACGACTCGACAGGGGGTTAGGAAACACCATATATTTT	CASSQERLDRGLGNTIYF
TRBJ2-1	.	TRBD2	TRBV6-4	TGTGCCAGCAGTAAGATAGCGGGAGCGGGCAATGAGCAGTTCTTC	CASSKIAGAGNEQFF
TRBJ1-5	.	.	TRBV28	TGTGCCAGCAGTTCTCTAAGGACTGATGGGAGCAATCAGCCCCAGCATTTT	CASSSLRTDGSNQPQHF
TRBJ2-3	.	TRBD2	TRBV9	TGTGCCAGCAGCGTAGAGGGGACTAGCTGGGCAGATACGCAGTATTTT	CASSVEGTSWADTQYF
TRBJ1-2	.	.	TRBV21-1	TGTGCCAGCAGCAAGCGAAAAAGACAGGGGGCGAATGGCTACACCTTC	CASSKRKRQGANGYTF
TRBJ2-2	.	TRBD2	TRBV11-2	TGTGCCAGCAGCTTGGCAGCGGGGACCGGGGAGCTGTTTTTT	CASSLAAGTGELFF
TRBJ2-5	.	.	TRBV6-1	TGTGCCAGCAGCCCCCGGGTATGGGAGACCCAGTACTTC	CASSPRVWETQYF
TRBJ1-1	.	.	TRBV4-1	TGCGCCAGCAGCCAAGATTTTGGCTATAAGAACACTGAAGCTTTCTTT	CASSQDFGYKNTEAFF
TRBJ2-1	.	TRBD2	TRBV7-8	TGTGCCAGCAGCTTACTCCCTAGCGGGAGTAGGGTGGTTAACAATGAGCAGTTCTTC	CASSLLPSGSRVVNNEQFF
TRBJ2-7	.	TRBD2	TRBV5-5	TGTGCCAGCATAGGAATTAGCGGGGATAGCTCCTACGAGCAGTACTTC	CASIGISGDSSYEQYF
TRBJ2-7	.	TRBD1	TRBV9	TGTGCCAGCAGCTCAGGACAGGGGGGCGAAGTGGAGCAGTACTTC	CASSSGQGGEVEQYF
TRBJ2-1	.	.	TRBV5-4	TGTGCCAGCAGGCGGGCAGCGGTCAATGAGCAGTTCTTC	CASRRAAVNEQFF
TRBJ2-1	.	.	TRBV13	TGTGCCAGCAGCTTACGGTCGGACGAGGGGGCCCCGGGAGCGCCCTACAATGAGCAGTTCTTC	CASSLRSDEGAPGAPYNEQFF
TRBJ1-2	few	.	TRBV6-5	TGTGCCAGCAGTTACTCGCCAGGGCCCTATGGCTACACCTTC	CASSYSPGPYGYTF
TRBJ2-5	.	.	TRBV28	TGTGCCAGCAGTCCCGGGGGGCGGAGGGAGACCCAGTACTTC	CASSPGGRRETQYF
TRBJ2-3	.	TRBD2	TRBV10-2	TGCGCCAGCAGTGAGTTGGGACTAGCGGCGGAGACGCAGTATTTT	CASSELGLAAETQYF
TRBJ2-1	.	.	TRBV27	TGTGCCAGCAGTCCAGGGAGGTATTCCTACAATGAGCAGTTCTTC	CASSPGRYSYNEQFF
TRBJ2-1	.	TRBD2	TRBV5-1	TGCGCCAGCAGCTTGGACCCCCTCGGGAGGGGCTATGAGCAGTTCTTC	CASSLDPLGRGYEQFF
TRBJ2-7	.	.	TRBV7-9	TGTGCCAGCAGCTTAGCGCCGGGACCAAGCTACGAGCAGTACTTC	CASSLAPGPSYEQYF
TRBJ2-7	.	.	TRBV7-9	TGTGCCAGCAGCTTAAATCGTGAGGAGTACTTC	CASSLNREEYF
TRBJ2-1	.	.	TRBV9	TGTGCCAGCAGCGTAGAACCCGGGATCCACTACAATGAGCAGTTCTTC	CASSVEPGIHYNEQFF
TRBJ2-7	.	.	TRBV29-1	TGCAGCGTCCAGCTGCCTTTGGCCTACGAGCAGTACTTC	CSVQLPLAYEQYF
TRBJ2-1	.	TRBD2	TRBV29-1	TGCAGCGTTGTCCCCAGCGGGAGGGCCGCCTACAATGAGCAGTTCTTC	CSVVPSGRAAYNEQFF
TRBJ2-7	once	TRBD1	TRBV7-9	TGTGCCAGCAGCTCTAGGACAGGGGGATACGAGCAGTACTTC	CASSSRTGGYEQYF
TRBJ1-2	.	TRBD1	TRBV7-6	TGTGCCAGCAGCTTAGAACAGGGGGCGGTCTATGGCTACACCTTC	CASSLEQGAVYGYTF